One and the same sample provided the 16 T cell receptor beta chains below, sequenced in a study of blood T cells in healthy people across ages. A second PCR of 7 to 11 cycles used a sample-barcoded 5' primer and a J-beta primer mix. A single record per CDR3 protein comes from TCRdb applying MiXCR to the 5' RACE reads. The sample has under 750,000 distinct CDR3 sequences, about 45% seen once; the top ten hold 20% to 25%. The material sequenced was blood. Receptors originate from a man at least 80 years old in good health.

On this clonotype itself: Germline and junction disagree at one end, which may indicate a read error. The rearrangement links TRBV6-2 or TRBV6-3 to TRBJ2-7; 7 bases map to TRBD2. This CDR3 contains 14 residues. Germline V gene data show CDR1 as MNHEY and CDR2 as SVGEGT. CDR3 DNA sequence: TGCGCCAGCAGTTACCCGCGGGAGTGGGTCGAGCAGTACTTC. Its protein product is CASSYPREWVEQYF.

The chain uses TRBV7-2 and TRBJ1-5; D gene unclear. This CDR3 spans 15 amino acids. The V gene lost 5 bases and the J gene lost 6 bases, with 17 bases spanning the gap. Germline V gives CDR1 SGHTA, CDR2 FQGNSA. The CDR3 nucleotides read TGTGCCAGCAGCCCCAGGACCGGGCTGGGTCAGCCCCAGCATTTT. Its protein is CASSPRTGLGQPQHF.

Only a few counts were recorded for this clonotype. The gene calls are TRBV7-2 and TRBJ2-1, with D hard to call. Deletions cut 5 bases from V and 7 bases from J, with 15 bases between. The CDR3 totals 14 residues. Germline V CDR1 and CDR2: SGHTA, FQGNSA. The CDR3 loop reads CASSRSGLRNEQFF. The DNA of the CDR3 is TGTGCCAGCAGCCGAAGTGGGTTACGGAATGAGCAGTTCTTC.

V and J are TRBV5-8 and TRBJ2-7; TRBD1 or TRBD2 may be the D gene (5 bases each). The V gene lost 5 bases and the J gene lost 5 bases, with 14 bases spanning the gap. The CDR3 length is 13 residues. Per germline, CDR1 SGHTS and CDR2 YDEGEE. As DNA, the CDR3 is TGTGCCAGCAGGGGACGAAGGATCGACGAGCAGTACTTC. Translated: CASRGRRIDEQYF.

The sample holds a few counts of this clonotype. V is TRBV12-3 or TRBV12-4 and J is TRBJ1-1; D uncertain. This CDR3 is 13 amino acids long. The ends were cut back, 2 bases at V and 1 base at J, with 5 bases in the middle. In DNA, the CDR3 is TGTGCCAGCAGTTTATCAGCGAACACTGAAGCTTTCTTT. Translated: CASSLSANTEAFF.

The rearrangement uses TRBV7-8 and TRBJ2-5; 12 positions agree with TRBD2. There are 15 residues in the CDR3. With V trimmed by 6 bases and J by 5 bases, 7 bases remained unmatched. Germline V CDR1 and CDR2: SGHVS, FQNEAQ. CDR3 DNA: TGTGCCAGCAGGTGGACTAGCGGGGAACGGGAGACCCAGTACTTC. It translates to CASRWTSGERETQYF.

The chain carries TRBV3-1 and TRBJ2-7; D remains unclear. The CDR3 covers 13 residues. Germline CDR1 reads LGHDT; CDR2 reads YNNKEL (reference sequence). Trimming removed 1 base at V and 5 bases at J, with 9 bases between. This chain's CDR3 is CASSQGLPHEQYF. CDR3 bases: TGTGCCAGCAGCCAAGGGCTGCCCCACGAGCAGTACTTC.

This clonotype was seen a handful of times. The chain has TRBV14 and TRBJ2-1; D unclear. The CDR3 loop spans 11 amino acids. V was pared by 0 bases and J by 10 bases, with 4 bases between. In germline, CDR1 is SGHDN, CDR2 FVKESK. In nucleotides, the CDR3 is TGTGCCAGCAGCCAAGAGGTCGAGCAGTTCTTC. This translates into CASSQEVEQFF.

This clonotype appeared a few times. The chain is built from TRBV4-3 and TRBJ2-1, with 10 bases aligning to TRBD1. Germline CDR1 LGHNA, CDR2 YSLEER. The CDR3 totals 18 residues. With V trimmed by 3 bases and J by 2 bases, 10 bases remained unmatched. CDR3 sequence (DNA): TGCGCCAGCAGCCAGCGAAGAGTTGGGACAGGGGCCTACAATGAGCAGTTCTTC. Translating it yields CASSQRRVGTGAYNEQFF.

This clonotype was counted at least ten times. The chain combines TRBV7-2 with TRBJ1-2, with D uncertain. This CDR3 contains 13 residues. The germline V gene encodes CDR1 SGHTA and CDR2 FQGNSA. Between the trimmed V and J ends, which lost 5 bases and 4 bases, there was a span of 11 bases. DNA for the CDR3: TGTGCCAGCAGCGCACAAACAGCCTATGGCTACACCTTC. Residues: CASSAQTAYGYTF.

The sample holds a few counts of this clonotype. The V and J genes are TRBV7-2 and TRBJ2-2, with D perhaps matching TRBD2 (5 bases). The CDR3 is 15 amino acids. V lost 6 bases and J lost 0, with 11 bases in between. Germline values: CDR1 SGHTA, CDR2 FQGNSA. The CDR3 protein is CASRPGSANTGELFF. The CDR3 DNA follows: TGTGCCAGCAGACCGGGAAGCGCGAACACCGGGGAGCTGTTTTTT.

This chain joins TRBV7-3 and TRBJ1-1; D remains unclear. Trimming pared 2 bases from V and 7 bases from J, leaving 11 bases between. The CDR3 covers 13 residues. Germline lookup yields CDR1 SGHTA and CDR2 FQGTGA. In DNA, the CDR3 is TGTGCCAGCAGCTTACCGGAGGGAATTGAAGCTTTCTTT. This encodes CASSLPEGIEAFF.

V is TRBV4-3 and J is TRBJ2-5, with D perhaps matching TRBD1 or TRBD2 (5 bases each). Germline V gene lookup returns CDR1 LGHNA and CDR2 YSLEER. CDR3 length: 15 amino acids. V shed 3 bases and J shed 3 bases, with 14 bases lying between them. CDR3 coding DNA: TGCGCCAGCAGCCAGAGCCGGGACCACAAAGAGACCCAGTACTTC. Protein product: CASSQSRDHKETQYF.

V gene TRBV7-2 combines with J gene TRBJ2-3; perhaps TRBD2 as D (6 bases). V was pared by 2 bases and J by 1 base, with 13 bases between. The CDR3 loop spans 16 amino acids. Germline values: CDR1 SGHTA, CDR2 FQGNSA. CDR3 region: CASSLRVSGGTDTQYF. CDR3 DNA sequence: TGTGCCAGCAGCTTAAGGGTTTCGGGGGGCACAGATACGCAGTATTTT.

This clonotype occurred once. V is TRBV29-1 and J is TRBJ2-5, with 13 bases that match TRBD2. V lost 4 bases and J lost 11; bases outside the gene matches: 13. The CDR3 sequence is 15 residues long. Germline CDR1 SQVTM, CDR2 ANQGSEA. The DNA for the CDR3 is TGCAGCGTTGGAGGGACTAGCGGGGATTACAATGAGCAGTACTTC. Translating gives CSVGGTSGDYNEQYF.

The chain carries TRBV20-1 and TRBJ2-5; D may be TRBD2 (5 bases). Germline CDR1 DFQATT, CDR2 SNEGSKA (reference sequence). This CDR3 contains 14 residues. V shed 0 bases and J shed 0 bases, with 8 bases lying between them. CDR3 in amino acids: CSARDGSDQETQYF. CDR3 in DNA: TGCAGTGCTAGAGATGGGAGCGACCAAGAGACCCAGTACTTC.